What follows are 32 T cell receptor beta chains derived from one specimen sequenced in a study of blood T cells in healthy people across ages. Combining a sample-barcoded 5' primer with a J-beta primer mix, a second PCR ran for roughly 7 to 12 cycles. TCRdb independently ran MiXCR on the 5' RACE reads; one entry per CDR3 protein. Among 1.5 million or so distinct CDR3 sequences, approximately 43% were seen once, and the ten largest hold more than 4%. The sample comprised blood. The receptors were sampled from a woman under 30 in good health.

This clonotype was observed a handful of times. This chain links TRBV12-3 or TRBV12-4 with TRBJ1-5, with 10 nucleotides matching TRBD1. CDR3 size: 18 residues. V was clipped by 5 bases and J by 5 bases; unmatched bases: 15. CDR3 protein: CASSPGQGVRAIDQPQHF. In DNA form, the CDR3 reads TGTGCCAGCAGTCCAGGACAGGGGGTGCGAGCAATCGATCAGCCCCAGCATTTT.

This clonotype is a singleton in its sample. This chain links TRBV4-3 with TRBJ1-6; D is possibly TRBD1 (6 bases). Germline CDR1 reads LGHNA; CDR2 reads YSLEER. V was cut by 5 bases and J by 0 bases, with 11 bases left in between. The CDR3 length is 16 residues. CDR3 protein: CASSGTRSSYNSPLHF. As DNA, the CDR3 is TGCGCCAGCAGCGGGACAAGGAGCTCCTATAATTCACCCCTCCACTTT.

The CDR3 loop reads CASSKMTGELFF. CDR3 nucleotides: TGTGCCAGCTCAAAGATGACCGGGGAGCTGTTTTTT. The chain couples TRBV18 to TRBJ2-2; no reliable D call. The CDR3 length is 12 residues. The V end was cut by 5 bases, the J end by 5 bases, with 6 bases between. Germline V gene sequence: CDR1 KGHSH, CDR2 LQKENI. Filled out from reference TRBV18 and TRBJ2-2, the complete variable domain reads NAGVMQNPRHLVRRRGQEARLRCSPMKGHSHVYWYRQLPEEGLKFMVYLQKENIIDESGMPKERFSAEFPKEGPSILRIQQVVRGDSAAYFCASSKMTGELFFGEGSRLTVL.

The chain joins TRBV13 to TRBJ2-2; D may be TRBD2 (7 bases). Germline CDR1 is PRHDT and CDR2 is FYEKMQ (reference sequence). V lost 5 bases and J 3 bases, leaving 16 bases between the germline ends. The CDR3 is 16 amino acids. CDR3 in amino acids: CASSRIGGLYTGELFF. For the CDR3, the DNA is TGTGCCAGCAGCCGGATCGGGGGGCTGTACACCGGGGAGCTGTTTTTT.

The chain carries TRBV21-1 and TRBJ2-3; the table gives TRBD1 as D, unverified against the DNA. TRBV21-1 counts as a pseudogene. This CDR3 contains 18 residues. The CDR3 DNA sequence: TGTGCCAGCAGCATCGTTTTCCGGGAACCCTTCATTGTAGATACGCAGTATTTT. Translated, it gives CASSIVFREPFIVDTQYF.

The chain uses TRBV7-9 and TRBJ1-6; 7 bases agree with TRBD1. The CDR3 runs 16 residues. Germline CDR1 SEHNR, CDR2 FQNEAQ (reference sequence). V lost 5 bases, J lost 0 bases, and 4 bases stayed unmatched. The CDR3 DNA reads as TGTGCCAGCAGCAATACAGGGGACTCCTATAATTCACCCCTCCACTTT. This encodes CASSNTGDSYNSPLHF. The full variable domain, its missing parts supplied by reference TRBV7-9 and TRBJ1-6, is DTGVSQNPRHKITKRGQNVTFRCDPISEHNRLYWYRQTLGQGPEFLTYFQNEAQLEKSRLLSDRFSAERPKGSFSTLEIQRTEQGDSAMYLCASSNTGDSYNSPLHFGNGTRLTVT.

The chain is built from TRBV4-3 and TRBJ2-3; 7 bases line up with TRBD1. CDR3 size: 16 residues. J lost 5 bases, V lost 0 bases, and 8 bases had no gene match. Per the germline V gene, CDR1 is LGHNA and CDR2 is YSLEER. CDR3 nucleotides: TGCGCCAGCAGCCAAGATCTAAGGGGGCGAGGAGATACGCAGTATTTT. Its protein is CASSQDLRGRGDTQYF.

V and J are TRBV7-9 and TRBJ1-5; 8 positions match TRBD1. Looked up from germline, CDR1 is SEHNR and CDR2 is FQNEAQ (reference sequence). The CDR3 consists of 16 residues. J was trimmed by 0 bases and V by 5 bases; bases with no gene match: 6. DNA for the CDR3: TGTGCCAGCAGCCAAAGCAGGGGGCTTAGCAATCAGCCCCAGCATTTT. Protein: CASSQSRGLSNQPQHF.

V usage is TRBV7-2 and J usage is TRBJ2-1; D not resolved. Trimming left V 1 base short and J 7 bases short, with 17 bases between. CDR3 length equals 16 residues. Germline CDR1 reads SGHTA; CDR2 reads FQGNSA. CDR3 sequence reads: CASSLDGAVPWNEQFF. For the CDR3, the DNA is TGTGCCAGCAGCTTAGATGGAGCCGTTCCTTGGAATGAGCAGTTCTTC.

Concerning this clonotype itself: Germline is not matched at one junction end, which may reflect a read error. V usage is TRBV12-3 or TRBV12-4 and J usage is TRBJ2-1; TRBD1 matches 11 bases. The CDR3 contains 16 residues. CDR3 loop: CANSNPGQGAYNEQFF. The DNA for the CDR3 is TGTGCCAACAGTAACCCCGGACAGGGGGCTTACAATGAGCAGTTCTTC.

CDR3 protein: CATRQGDLYEQYF. CDR3 DNA: TGCGCCACGAGACAGGGGGATCTCTACGAGCAGTACTTC. J is TRBJ2-7 and V is TRBV5-1, with 9 bases identical to TRBD1. Germline CDR1 SGHRS, CDR2 YFSETQ. Trimming cost V 9 bases and J 3 bases; bases outside gene matches: 7. The CDR3 loop spans 13 amino acids. The full variable domain, rest sourced from reference TRBV5-1 and TRBJ2-7, is KAGVTQTPRYLIKTRGQQVTLSCSPISGHRSVSWYQQTPGQGLQFLFEYFSETQRNKGNFPGRFSGRQFSNSRSEMNVSTLELGDSALYLCATRQGDLYEQYFGPGTRLTVT.

Only a few counts were recorded for this clonotype. This chain uses TRBV28 with TRBJ1-5, with a weak D call TRBD1 (5 bases). Between the trimmed V and J ends, which lost 5 bases and 2 bases, there was a span of 13 bases. This CDR3 comprises 15 residues. The germline V gene encodes CDR1 MDHEN and CDR2 SYDVKM. The CDR3 DNA is TGTGCCAGCAGTATGGGGGTGGGGGGCAATCAGCCCCAGCATTTT. Protein product: CASSMGVGGNQPQHF.

This chain links TRBV9 with TRBJ1-4, with no clear D. The CDR3 totals 12 residues. Germline V CDR1 and CDR2: SGDLS, YYNGEE. The ends were cut back, 3 bases at V and 7 bases at J, with 7 bases in the middle. The CDR3 spells CASSGVPEKLFF. DNA of the CDR3: TGTGCCAGCAGCGGAGTACCTGAAAAACTGTTTTTT.

As concerns this clonotype: The junction does not match germline at one end; this may be a read error. The CDR3, as DNA: TGTGCCGGCAGTGAATCTGGCCCCTTGAACACTGAAGCTTTCTTT. Its translation: CAGSESGPLNTEAFF. The chain links TRBV25-1 to TRBJ1-1; no clear D gene. The CDR3 runs 15 residues. Germline CDR1 reads MGHDK; CDR2 reads SYGVNS.

The V gene is TRBV28, the J gene TRBJ1-1; weak D call: TRBD1 (5 bases). The CDR3 covers 15 residues. Germline assignment: CDR1 MDHEN and CDR2 SYDVKM. The V and J ends lost 6 bases and 4 bases respectively, with 18 bases between them. In DNA form, the CDR3 reads TGTGCCAGCAGCAGGCGACGGGGTGGGGGCACTGAAGCTTTCTTT. Protein sequence: CASSRRRGGGTEAFF. The whole variable domain, filled in from reference TRBV28 and TRBJ1-1, reads DVKVTQSSRYLVKRTGEKVFLECVQDMDHENMFWYRQDPGLGLRLIYFSYDVKMKEKGDIPEGYSVSREKKERFSLILESASTNQTSMYLCASSRRRGGGTEAFFGQGTRLTVV.

This clonotype has only a few counts. This chain joins TRBV4-3 and TRBJ1-2; the match to TRBD1 covers 9 bases. Germline V lookup: CDR1 LGHNA, CDR2 YSLEER. The CDR3 is 13 residues long. The V segment lost 8 bases and the J segment 5 bases; nucleotides outside the gene matches: 6. The CDR3 nucleotides are TGCGCCAGCGCTCCCGGGACAGGGTATGGCTACACCTTC. Its translation: CASAPGTGYGYTF.

The chain employs TRBV20-1 and TRBJ2-1; 7 positions agree with TRBD1. CDR1 is DFQATT, CDR2 SNEGSKA, per germline (reference sequence). This CDR3 contains 12 residues. With V trimmed by 6 bases and J by 8 bases, 7 bases remained unmatched. The CDR3 sequence is CSARQGGHEQFF. DNA of the CDR3: TGCAGTGCCAGACAGGGTGGCCATGAGCAGTTCTTC.

The chain carries TRBV28 and TRBJ2-7; D might be TRBD1 (5 bases). Germline CDR1 is MDHEN and CDR2 is SYDVKM. V dropped 6 bases and J dropped 0 bases, with 12 bases sitting between them. The CDR3 consists of 14 residues. For the CDR3, the DNA is TGTGCCAGCAGGAGCCAGGGAAGCTCCTACGAGCAGTACTTC. This encodes CASRSQGSSYEQYF. Variable domain in full (rest from reference TRBV28 and TRBJ2-7): DVKVTQSSRYLVKRTGEKVFLECVQDMDHENMFWYRQDPGLGLRLIYFSYDVKMKEKGDIPEGYSVSREKKERFSLILESASTNQTSMYLCASRSQGSSYEQYFGPGTRLTVT.

The chain combines TRBV3-1 with TRBJ2-5, with D possibly being TRBD2 (5 bases). Germline V gene sequence: CDR1 LGHDT, CDR2 YNNKEL (reference sequence). Trimming stripped 3 bases from V and 11 bases from J, with 22 bases between. CDR3 length: 15 amino acids. CDR3 bases: TGTGCCAGCAGCCAGACCCTGGCCGGGGTAAGAGAGCAGTACTTC. Its protein is CASSQTLAGVREQYF.

This clonotype was counted a few times. This chain connects TRBV3-1 to TRBJ1-2; TRBD1 agrees at 9 bases. CDR3 length equals 12 residues. The V and J ends lost 8 bases and 6 bases, in that order; junction bases with no gene match: 4. The germline CDR1 and CDR2 sequences are LGHDT and YNNKEL (reference sequence). The CDR3 nucleotides read TGTGCCAGCGGGGGACAGGGCCATGGCTACACCTTC. Amino acid sequence: CASGGQGHGYTF.

This clonotype was observed a few times. The chain combines TRBV4-3 with TRBJ1-6, with unresolved D. From germline, CDR1 is LGHNA and CDR2 YSLEER. V was pared by 1 base and J by 10 bases, with 20 bases between. CDR3 length: 17 amino acids. The CDR3, as DNA: TGCGCCAGCAGCCAAGGGGAGACACGCGGTATGGCCTCACCCCTCCACTTT. Residues: CASSQGETRGMASPLHF.

The J gene is TRBJ1-1, the V gene TRBV14; D possibly corresponds to TRBD1 (5 bases). This CDR3 is built from 14 residues. Germline values: CDR1 SGHDN, CDR2 FVKESK. Trimming stripped 2 bases from V and 4 bases from J, with 11 bases between. The CDR3 protein is CASSQSGGVTEAFF. The CDR3 nucleotides read TGTGCCAGCAGCCAATCTGGGGGAGTCACTGAAGCTTTCTTT.

V and J are TRBV6-2 or TRBV6-3 and TRBJ2-2, with a tentative D call TRBD1 (6 bases). Looked up from germline, CDR1 is MNHEY and CDR2 is SVGEGT. V was clipped by 4 bases and J by 8 bases, with 14 bases between them. The length of the CDR3 is 14 residues. The DNA of the CDR3 is TGTGCCAGCAGTTGGACAGCCCCACCTGGGGAGCTGTTTTTT. Its translation is CASSWTAPPGELFF.

This clonotype appeared a single time. The gene calls are TRBV4-1 and TRBJ1-3, with D tentatively TRBD1 (5 bases). CDR1 is MGHRA and CDR2 is YSYEKL in the germline V gene. The CDR3 length is 15 residues. The V gene lost 6 bases and the J gene lost 0 bases, with 12 bases spanning the gap. The CDR3 reads CASREGTVSGNTIYF. The CDR3 DNA sequence: TGCGCCAGCAGAGAAGGGACGGTCTCTGGAAACACCATATATTTT.

This clonotype was seen a few times. The chain uses TRBV30 and TRBJ1-5; the D is unclear. V was cut by 1 base and J by 1 base, with 5 bases left in between. This CDR3 spans 13 amino acids. The germline CDR1 and CDR2 sequences are GTSNPN and SVGIG (reference sequence). In DNA form, the CDR3 reads TGTGCCTGGAGTGAGAGCAGCAATCAGCCCCAGCATTTT. It is translated as CAWSESSNQPQHF.

In its sample, this clonotype was seen a few times. The chain has TRBV6-2 or TRBV6-3 and TRBJ2-7; 10 bases match TRBD1. CDR3 length: 18 residues. Germline-derived CDR1 and CDR2 are MNHEY and SVGEGT. Unmatched junction bases numbered 18, after V lost 5 bases and J lost 5 bases. In nucleotides, the CDR3 is TGTGCCAGCAGTAGACCCTCCGACTTGACAGGGGGCAACGACGAGCAGTACTTC. Its translation: CASSRPSDLTGGNDEQYF.

This clonotype was counted between two and nine times. Written as DNA, the CDR3 is TGCGCCAGCAGCCAAGAGGTACGGCGGGAGCTTCTCAATGAGCAGTTCTTC. Its translation is CASSQEVRRELLNEQFF. This rearrangement joins TRBV4-1 to TRBJ2-1; 7 positions match TRBD2. Germline CDR1 reads MGHRA; CDR2 reads YSYEKL. With 0 bases clipped from V and 6 bases from J, the junction kept 11 bases outside the gene matches. The CDR3 is 17 residues long.

This sequence joins TRBV9 and TRBJ2-7; maybe TRBD2 (7 bases). CDR1 is SGDLS, CDR2 YYNGEE, per germline. The CDR3 totals 15 residues. V lost 4 bases to trimming and J lost 4 bases, with 18 bases between them. CDR3 nucleotides: TGTGCCAGCAGCCAAGGGGGGGGCGTCCTTTACGAGCAGTACTTC. Its translation is CASSQGGGVLYEQYF. The full variable domain, in which reference TRBV9 and TRBJ2-7 provide the parts outside the CDR3, is DSGVTQTPKHLITATGQRVTLRCSPRSGDLSVYWYQQSLDQGLQFLIQYYNGEERAKGNILERFSAQQFPDLHSELNLSSLELGDSALYFCASSQGGGVLYEQYFGPGTRLTVT.

The J gene is TRBJ1-2, the V gene TRBV4-1; no clear D gene. V was trimmed by 0 bases and J by 0 bases, leaving 14 bases between them. Per the germline V gene, CDR1 is MGHRA and CDR2 is YSYEKL. The CDR3 sequence is 17 residues long. Here the CDR3 reads CASSQEGWSVSNYGYTF. Here the CDR3 DNA reads TGCGCCAGCAGCCAAGAGGGTTGGTCCGTCTCTAACTATGGCTACACCTTC.

The CDR3 spells CASSQVPGYEQFF. CDR3 coding DNA: TGCGCCAGCAGCCAAGTCCCCGGGTATGAGCAGTTCTTC. J is TRBJ2-1 and V is TRBV4-1; D remains ambiguous. With 1 base removed from V and 8 bases from J, the gap between germline ends came to 9 bases. There are 13 residues in the CDR3. Germline CDR1 reads MGHRA; CDR2 reads YSYEKL.

The chain carries TRBV7-9 and TRBJ2-1; tentative D call: TRBD2 (6 bases). V lost 2 bases, J lost 13 bases, and 15 bases lay in between. The CDR3 consists of 13 residues. The germline V gene has CDR1 SEHNR and CDR2 FQNEAQ (reference sequence). The CDR3 DNA reads TGTGCCAGCAGCTTAACCTGGGAGGAGGCCCAGTTCTTC. Its translation is CASSLTWEEAQFF.

The CDR3 DNA reads TGTGCCACCACCACTTCGGACAGTTCCGAGCAGTACTTC. Protein product: CATTTSDSSEQYF. The V gene is TRBV10-3, the J gene TRBJ2-7; D is possibly TRBD1 (6 bases). The CDR3 totals 13 residues. V gave up 10 bases and J gave up 6 bases, with 19 bases separating them. Germline values: CDR1 ENHRY, CDR2 SYGVKD.